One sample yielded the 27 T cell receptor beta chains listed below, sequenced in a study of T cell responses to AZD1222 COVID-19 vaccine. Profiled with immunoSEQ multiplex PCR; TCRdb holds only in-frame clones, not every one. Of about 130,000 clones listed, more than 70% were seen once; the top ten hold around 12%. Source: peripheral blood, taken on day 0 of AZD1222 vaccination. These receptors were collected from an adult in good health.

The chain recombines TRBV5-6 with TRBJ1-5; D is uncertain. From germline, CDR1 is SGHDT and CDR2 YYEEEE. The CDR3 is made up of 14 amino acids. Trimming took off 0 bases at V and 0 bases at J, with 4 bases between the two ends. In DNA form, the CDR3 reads TGTGCCAGCAGCTTGGAGCATAGCAATCAGCCCCAGCATTTT. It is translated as CASSLEHSNQPQHF.

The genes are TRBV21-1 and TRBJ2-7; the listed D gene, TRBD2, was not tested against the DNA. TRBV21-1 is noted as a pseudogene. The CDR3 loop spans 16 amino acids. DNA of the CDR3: TGTGCCAGCATTACGGCTCTAGCGGGGTACGCCTACGAGCAGTACTTC. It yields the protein CASITALAGYAYEQYF.

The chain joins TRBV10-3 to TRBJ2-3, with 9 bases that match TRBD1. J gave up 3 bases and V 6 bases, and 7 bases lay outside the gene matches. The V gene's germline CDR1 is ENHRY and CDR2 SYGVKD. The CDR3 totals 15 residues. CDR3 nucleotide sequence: TGTGCCATCAGGACGGGACAGGGTGTAACAGATACGCAGTATTTT. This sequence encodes CAIRTGQGVTDTQYF.

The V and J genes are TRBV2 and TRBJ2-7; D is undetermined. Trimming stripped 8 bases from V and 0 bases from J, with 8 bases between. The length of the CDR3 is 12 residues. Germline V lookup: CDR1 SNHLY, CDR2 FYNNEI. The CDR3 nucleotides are TGTGCCAGCCAGCTCCTCTCCTACGAGCAGTACTTC. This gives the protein CASQLLSYEQYF.

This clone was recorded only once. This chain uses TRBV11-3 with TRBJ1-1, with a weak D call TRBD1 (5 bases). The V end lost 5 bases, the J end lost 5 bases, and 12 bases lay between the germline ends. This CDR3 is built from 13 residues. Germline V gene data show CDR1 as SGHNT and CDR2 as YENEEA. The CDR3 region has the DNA TGTGCCAGCAGCCTGACCAGGGATACTGAAGCTTTCTTT. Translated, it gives CASSLTRDTEAFF.

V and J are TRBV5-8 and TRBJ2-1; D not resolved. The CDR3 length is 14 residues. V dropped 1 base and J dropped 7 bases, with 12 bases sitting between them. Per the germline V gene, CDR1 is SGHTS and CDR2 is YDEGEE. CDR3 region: CASSLRNYPNEQFF. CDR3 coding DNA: TGTGCCAGCAGCTTGAGAAACTACCCTAATGAGCAGTTCTTC.

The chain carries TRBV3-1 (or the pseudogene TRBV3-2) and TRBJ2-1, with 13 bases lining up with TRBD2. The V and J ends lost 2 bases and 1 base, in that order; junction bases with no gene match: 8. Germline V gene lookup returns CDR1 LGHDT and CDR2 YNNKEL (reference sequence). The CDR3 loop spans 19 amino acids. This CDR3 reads CASSQWRTSGRGSYNEQFF. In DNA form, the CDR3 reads TGTGCCAGCAGCCAATGGCGGACTAGCGGGAGAGGGTCCTACAATGAGCAGTTCTTC.

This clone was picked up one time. The CDR3, as DNA: TGTGCCAGCTCTGGACTAGCGGACAATGAGCAGTTCTTC. Translated: CASSGLADNEQFF. The chain links TRBV18 to TRBJ2-1; the match to TRBD2 covers 10 bases. CDR1 KGHSH and CDR2 LQKENI come from the germline V gene. Trimming took 6 bases from V and 5 from J; bases not matched to a gene: 1. This CDR3 contains 13 residues.

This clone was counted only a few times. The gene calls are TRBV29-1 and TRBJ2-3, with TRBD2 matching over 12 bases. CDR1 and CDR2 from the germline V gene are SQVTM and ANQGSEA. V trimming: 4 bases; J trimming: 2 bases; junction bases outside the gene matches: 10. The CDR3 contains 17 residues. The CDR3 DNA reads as TGCAGCGTTGCAGGACTAGCGGGATTGCGGGACACAGATACGCAGTATTTT. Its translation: CSVAGLAGLRDTDTQYF.

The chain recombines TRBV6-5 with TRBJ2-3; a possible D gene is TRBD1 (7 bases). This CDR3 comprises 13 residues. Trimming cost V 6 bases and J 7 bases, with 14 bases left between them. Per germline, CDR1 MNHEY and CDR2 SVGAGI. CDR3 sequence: CASSNQGGYTQYF. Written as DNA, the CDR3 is TGTGCCAGCAGCAATCAGGGGGGATATACGCAGTATTTT.

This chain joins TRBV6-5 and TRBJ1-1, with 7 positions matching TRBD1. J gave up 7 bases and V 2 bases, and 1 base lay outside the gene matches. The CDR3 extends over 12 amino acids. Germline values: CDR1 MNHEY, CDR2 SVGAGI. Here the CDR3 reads CASSYDRDEAFF. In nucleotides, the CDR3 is TGTGCCAGCAGTTACGACAGGGATGAAGCTTTCTTT.

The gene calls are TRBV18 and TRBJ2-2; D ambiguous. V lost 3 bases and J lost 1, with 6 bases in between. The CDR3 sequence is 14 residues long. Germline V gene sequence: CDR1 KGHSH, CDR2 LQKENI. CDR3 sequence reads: CASSPDLNTGELFF. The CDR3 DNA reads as TGTGCCAGCTCACCTGACCTGAACACCGGGGAGCTGTTTTTT.

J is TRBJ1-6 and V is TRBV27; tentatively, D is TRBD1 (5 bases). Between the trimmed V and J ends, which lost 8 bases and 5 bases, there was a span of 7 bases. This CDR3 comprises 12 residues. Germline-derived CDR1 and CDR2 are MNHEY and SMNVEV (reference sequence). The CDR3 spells CASRQNNSPLHF. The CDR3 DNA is TGTGCCAGCCGACAGAATAATTCACCCCTCCACTTT.

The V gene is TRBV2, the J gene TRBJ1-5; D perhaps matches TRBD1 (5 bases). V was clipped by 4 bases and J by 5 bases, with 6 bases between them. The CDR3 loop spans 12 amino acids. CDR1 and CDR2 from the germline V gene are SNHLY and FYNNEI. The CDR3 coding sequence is TGTGCCAGCAGTGTCAGGGATCAGCCCCAGCATTTT. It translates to CASSVRDQPQHF.

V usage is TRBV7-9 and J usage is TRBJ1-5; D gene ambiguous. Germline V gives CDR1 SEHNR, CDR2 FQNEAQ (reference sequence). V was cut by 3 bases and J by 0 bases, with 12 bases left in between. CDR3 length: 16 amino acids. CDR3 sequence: CASSLGTSYSNQPQHF. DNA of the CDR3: TGTGCCAGCAGCTTGGGAACTTCCTATAGCAATCAGCCCCAGCATTTT.

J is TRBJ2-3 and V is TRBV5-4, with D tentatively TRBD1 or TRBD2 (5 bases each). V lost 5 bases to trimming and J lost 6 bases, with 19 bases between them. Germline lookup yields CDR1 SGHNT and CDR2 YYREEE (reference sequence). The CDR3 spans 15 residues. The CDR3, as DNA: TGTGCCAGCAGTGCGACTCCGCCCCGGGGCGATACGCAGTATTTT. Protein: CASSATPPRGDTQYF.

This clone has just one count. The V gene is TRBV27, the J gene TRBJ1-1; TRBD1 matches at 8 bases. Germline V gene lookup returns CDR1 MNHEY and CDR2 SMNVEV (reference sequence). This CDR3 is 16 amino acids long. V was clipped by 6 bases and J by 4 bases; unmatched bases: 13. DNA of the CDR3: TGTGCCAGCAGCCCTTCGTCAGGGGGCGTTCGCACTGAAGCTTTCTTT. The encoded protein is CASSPSSGGVRTEAFF.

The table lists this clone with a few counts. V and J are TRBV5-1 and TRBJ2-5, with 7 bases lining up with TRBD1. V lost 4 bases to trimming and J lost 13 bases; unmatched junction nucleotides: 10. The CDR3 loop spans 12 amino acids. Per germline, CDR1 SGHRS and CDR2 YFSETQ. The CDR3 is CASSPGTEFLYF. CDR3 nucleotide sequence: TGCGCCAGCAGCCCGGGGACAGAATTTTTGTACTTC.

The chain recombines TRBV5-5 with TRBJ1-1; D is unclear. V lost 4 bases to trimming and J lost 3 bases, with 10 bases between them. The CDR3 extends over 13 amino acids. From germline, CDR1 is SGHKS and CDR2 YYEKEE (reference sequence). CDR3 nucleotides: TGTGCCAGCAGCCCGGACTCGGACACTGAAGCTTTCTTT. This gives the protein CASSPDSDTEAFF.

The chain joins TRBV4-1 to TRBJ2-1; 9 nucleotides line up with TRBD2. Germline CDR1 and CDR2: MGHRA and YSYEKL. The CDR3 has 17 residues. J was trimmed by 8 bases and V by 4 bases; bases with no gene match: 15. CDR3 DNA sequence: TGCGCCAGCAGCCGATCATTAGCGGGAGCGTTTTCATATGAGCAGTTCTTC. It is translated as CASSRSLAGAFSYEQFF.

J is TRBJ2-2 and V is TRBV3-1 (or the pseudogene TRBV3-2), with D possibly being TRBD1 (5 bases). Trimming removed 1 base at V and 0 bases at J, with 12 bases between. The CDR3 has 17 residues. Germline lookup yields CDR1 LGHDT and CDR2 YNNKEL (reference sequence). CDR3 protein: CASSQVPRQSNTGELFF. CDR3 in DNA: TGTGCCAGCAGCCAAGTCCCTCGACAGTCGAACACCGGGGAGCTGTTTTTT.

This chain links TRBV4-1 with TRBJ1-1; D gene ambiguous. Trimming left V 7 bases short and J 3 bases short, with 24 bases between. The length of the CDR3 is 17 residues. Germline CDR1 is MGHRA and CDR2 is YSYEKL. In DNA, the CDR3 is TGCGCCAGCAACCACAGCCCGGGGAGGAAGAGCGACACTGAAGCTTTCTTT. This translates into CASNHSPGRKSDTEAFF.

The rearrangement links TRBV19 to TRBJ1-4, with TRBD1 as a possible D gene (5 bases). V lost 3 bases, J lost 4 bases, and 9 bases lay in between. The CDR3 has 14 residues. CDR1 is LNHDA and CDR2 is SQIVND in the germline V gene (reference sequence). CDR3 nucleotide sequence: TGTGCCAGTAGTATGGGACGGCTTAATGAAAAACTGTTTTTT. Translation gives CASSMGRLNEKLFF. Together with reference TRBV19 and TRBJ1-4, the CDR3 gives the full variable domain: DGGITQSPKYLFRKEGQNVTLSCEQNLNHDAMYWYRQDPGQGLRLIYYSQIVNDFQKGDIAEGYSVSREKKESFPLTVTSAQKNPTAFYLCASSMGRLNEKLFFGSGTQLSVL.

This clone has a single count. In DNA form, the CDR3 reads TGTGCCAGCAGCTTACGGACAGGGAGCACAGATACGCAGTATTTT. This encodes CASSLRTGSTDTQYF. The chain couples TRBV5-4 to TRBJ2-3; 8 nucleotides match TRBD1. V shed 2 bases and J 0 bases; nucleotides not matched to a gene: 2. From germline, CDR1 is SGHNT and CDR2 YYREEE (reference sequence). The length of the CDR3 is 15 residues.

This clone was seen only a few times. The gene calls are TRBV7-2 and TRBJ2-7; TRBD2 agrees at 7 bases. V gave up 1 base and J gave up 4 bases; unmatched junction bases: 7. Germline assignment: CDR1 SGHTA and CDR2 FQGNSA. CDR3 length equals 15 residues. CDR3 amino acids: CASSLEAPGRYEQYF. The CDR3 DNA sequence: TGTGCCAGCAGCTTAGAGGCCCCCGGGAGGTACGAGCAGTACTTC.

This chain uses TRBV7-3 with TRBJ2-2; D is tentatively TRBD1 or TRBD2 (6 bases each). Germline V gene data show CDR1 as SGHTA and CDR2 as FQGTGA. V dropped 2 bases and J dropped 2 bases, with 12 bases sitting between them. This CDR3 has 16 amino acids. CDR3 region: CASSLRGGGNTGELFF. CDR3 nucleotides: TGTGCCAGCAGCTTACGAGGGGGAGGAAACACCGGGGAGCTGTTTTTT.

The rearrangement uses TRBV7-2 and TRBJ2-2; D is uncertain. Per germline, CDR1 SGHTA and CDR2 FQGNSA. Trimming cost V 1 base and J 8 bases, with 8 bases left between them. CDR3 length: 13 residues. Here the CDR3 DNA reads TGTGCCAGCAGCTTAGTTAGCTTAGGGGAGCTGTTTTTT. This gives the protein CASSLVSLGELFF. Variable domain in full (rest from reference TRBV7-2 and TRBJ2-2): GAGVSQSPSNKVTEKGKDVELRCDPISGHTALYWYRQSLGQGLEFLIYFQGNSAPDKSGLPSDRFSAERTGGSVSTLTIQRTQQEDSAVYLCASSLVSLGELFFGEGSRLTVL.